The entry below gives a single TCR beta chain sequence along with its context. This record belongs to a study of T cells of healthy individuals. TCRdb ran MiXCR on the 5' RACE reads and lists one entry per CDR3 protein. The repertoire holds roughly 87,000 distinct CDR3 sequences, with 17% as singletons. CDR1 and CDR2 (germline): ENHRY, SYGVKD. The CDR3 covers 18 residues. J gave up 2 bases and V 4 bases, and 13 bases lay outside the gene matches. The chain couples TRBV10-3 to TRBJ2-3, with 9 bases matching TRBD2. The sequence came from a human donor in good health. The CDR3 loop reads CAISGGAGGLSYTDTQYF. The CDR3 DNA reads TGTGCCATCAGTGGGGGAGCGGGAGGCCTTTCCTACACAGATACGCAGTATTTT.